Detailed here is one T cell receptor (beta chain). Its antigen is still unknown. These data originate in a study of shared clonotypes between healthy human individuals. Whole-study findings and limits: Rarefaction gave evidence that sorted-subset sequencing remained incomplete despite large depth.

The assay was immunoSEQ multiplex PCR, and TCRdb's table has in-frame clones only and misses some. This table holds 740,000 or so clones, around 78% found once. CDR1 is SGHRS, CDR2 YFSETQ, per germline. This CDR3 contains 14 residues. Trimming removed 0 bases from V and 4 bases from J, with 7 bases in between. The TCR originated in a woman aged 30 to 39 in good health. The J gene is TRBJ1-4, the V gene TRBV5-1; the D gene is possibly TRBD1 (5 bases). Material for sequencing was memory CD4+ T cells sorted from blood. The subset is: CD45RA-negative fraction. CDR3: CASSLGQFNEKLFF. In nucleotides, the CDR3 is TGCGCCAGCAGCTTGGGACAGTTTAATGAAAAACTGTTTTTT.